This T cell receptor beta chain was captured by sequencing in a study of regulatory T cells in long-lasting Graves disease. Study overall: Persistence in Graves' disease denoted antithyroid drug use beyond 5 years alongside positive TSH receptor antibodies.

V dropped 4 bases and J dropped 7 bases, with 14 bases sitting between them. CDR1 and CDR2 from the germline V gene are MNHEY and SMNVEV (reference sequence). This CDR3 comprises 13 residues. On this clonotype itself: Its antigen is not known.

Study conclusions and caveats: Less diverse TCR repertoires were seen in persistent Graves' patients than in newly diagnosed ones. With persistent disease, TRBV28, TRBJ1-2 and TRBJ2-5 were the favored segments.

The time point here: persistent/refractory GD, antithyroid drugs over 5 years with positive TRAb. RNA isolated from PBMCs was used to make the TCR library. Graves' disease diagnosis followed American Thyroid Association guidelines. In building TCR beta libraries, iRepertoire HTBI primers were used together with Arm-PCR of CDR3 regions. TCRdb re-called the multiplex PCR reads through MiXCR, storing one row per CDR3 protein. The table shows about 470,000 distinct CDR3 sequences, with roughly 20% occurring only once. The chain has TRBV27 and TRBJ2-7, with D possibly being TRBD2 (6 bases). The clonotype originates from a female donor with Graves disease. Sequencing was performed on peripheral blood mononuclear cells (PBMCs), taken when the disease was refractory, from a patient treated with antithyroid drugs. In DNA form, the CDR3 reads TGTGCCAGCAGTTATGGGGGGACTCGGGAGCAGTACTTC. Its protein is CASSYGGTREQYF.